A single sample gave rise to the 32 T cell receptor beta chains below, sequenced in a study of blood T cells in healthy people across ages. A second about 6 to 12 cycle PCR used barcoded and J-beta primers. TCRdb itself ran the 5' RACE reads through MiXCR, one entry per CDR3 protein. The table records 1,500,000 or so distinct CDR3 sequences, roughly 59% of them present only once. What was sequenced was blood. These receptor sequences come from a man younger than 30 in good health.

The V call is TRBV5-1, the J call TRBJ1-3, with 8 nucleotides matching TRBD1. CDR1 is SGHRS, CDR2 YFSETQ, per germline. Trimming took 4 bases from V and 5 from J; bases not matched to a gene: 8. CDR3 size: 15 residues. CDR3 in amino acids: CASSVTGGSRNTIYF. Written as DNA, the CDR3 is TGCGCCAGCAGCGTCACAGGGGGATCGCGAAACACCATATATTTT.

This CDR3 is CAIRGRADTGELFF. CDR3 DNA sequence: TGTGCCATCCGCGGGCGGGCGGACACCGGGGAGCTGTTTTTT. V gene TRBV7-2 combines with J gene TRBJ2-2; TRBD2 is a possible D gene (5 bases). Germline values: CDR1 SGHTA, CDR2 FQGNSA. The CDR3 contains 14 residues. Trimming removed 10 bases at V and 3 bases at J, with 15 bases between. Drawing the rest from reference TRBV7-2 and TRBJ2-2, the complete variable domain is GAGVSQSPSNKVTEKGKDVELRCDPISGHTALYWYRQSLGQGLEFLIYFQGNSAPDKSGLPSDRFSAERTGGSVSTLTIQRTQQEDSAVYLCAIRGRADTGELFFGEGSRLTVL.

The chain employs TRBV10-3 and TRBJ1-4; maybe TRBD1 (6 bases). The ends were cut back, 10 bases at V and 1 base at J, with 19 bases in the middle. The CDR3 has 16 amino acids. CDR1 is ENHRY and CDR2 is SYGVKD in the germline V gene. CDR3 sequence reads: CATRRTDGVTNEKLFF. CDR3 sequence (DNA): TGTGCCACACGTAGGACAGACGGTGTAACTAATGAAAAACTGTTTTTT.

J is TRBJ2-1 and V is TRBV5-7; a weak D match, TRBD1 (5 bases). TRBV5-7 carries the ORF label, with uncertain function. This CDR3 has 18 amino acids. The V end was cut by 1 base, the J end by 8 bases, with 25 bases between. CDR3 coding DNA: TGTGCCAGCAGCTTGCCCAGCCCAAGTCGGAGCAGGGTGGATGAGCAGTTCTTC. Its translation: CASSLPSPSRSRVDEQFF.

The chain uses TRBV20-1 and TRBJ1-3, with 9 bases identical to TRBD1. Germline V gene sequence: CDR1 DFQATT, CDR2 SNEGSKA (reference sequence). The CDR3 contains 16 residues. With 6 bases clipped from V and 7 bases from J, the junction kept 16 bases outside the gene matches. CDR3 sequence reads: CSAGGSGTGYRNTIYF. The DNA for the CDR3 is TGCAGTGCGGGGGGGTCGGGGACAGGGTATCGGAACACCATATATTTT.

This chain connects TRBV6-1 to TRBJ1-1, with no clear D. This CDR3 is built from 13 residues. The V end was cut by 6 bases, the J end by 3 bases, with 11 bases between. Germline V gene lookup returns CDR1 MNHNS and CDR2 SASEGT. The CDR3 DNA reads TGTGCCAGCAGGGATGATCTTGACACTGAAGCTTTCTTT. Its translation is CASRDDLDTEAFF.

The table lists this clonotype with a few counts. CDR3 coding DNA: TGCGCCAGCAGCCAAGATGGGGGCTCCTACTATGGCTACACCTTC. Translation gives CASSQDGGSYYGYTF. The rearrangement uses TRBV4-1 and TRBJ1-2; a weak D match, TRBD1 (6 bases). Deletions cut 0 bases from V and 3 bases from J, with 11 bases between. The CDR3 spans 15 residues. Looked up from germline, CDR1 is MGHRA and CDR2 is YSYEKL.

This clonotype was counted between two and nine times. This rearrangement joins TRBV12-3 or TRBV12-4 to TRBJ2-5; 9 nucleotides match TRBD2. The CDR3 sequence is 14 residues long. V lost 3 bases and J lost 5; bases outside the gene matches: 4. CDR3 loop: CASSLREGRETQYF. CDR3 nucleotide sequence: TGTGCCAGCAGTTTGCGGGAGGGCCGGGAGACCCAGTACTTC.

The V call is TRBV12-3 or TRBV12-4, the J call TRBJ2-5, with 8 bases fitting TRBD2. The CDR3 is made up of 15 amino acids. With 7 bases clipped from V and 7 bases from J, the junction kept 14 bases outside the gene matches. The CDR3 sequence is CASTLVAGWDGTQYF. For the CDR3, the DNA is TGTGCCAGCACCCTCGTAGCGGGATGGGACGGGACCCAGTACTTC.

The genes are TRBV20-1 and TRBJ1-2; D remains unclear. Germline V CDR1 and CDR2: DFQATT, SNEGSKA (reference sequence). V was trimmed by 2 bases and J by 1 base, leaving 14 bases between them. This CDR3 has 15 residues. CDR3 loop: CSARQTPGINYGYTF. The CDR3, as DNA: TGCAGTGCTAGACAGACGCCGGGGATTAACTATGGCTACACCTTC.

This clonotype has a handful of counts. At one end the junction does not follow the germline gene, possibly because of a read error. The CDR3 region has the DNA TGTGCCAGCAGCTACTCACTAGCCGGATTAAGGTTCTTC. Translated, it gives CASSYSLAGLRFF. The rearrangement joins TRBV6-2 or TRBV6-3 to TRBJ2-1; maybe TRBD2 (6 bases). The CDR3 length is 13 residues. CDR1 is MNHEY, CDR2 SVGEGT, per germline.

V is TRBV20-1 and J is TRBJ1-4; a weak D match, TRBD1 (5 bases). Deletions cut 4 bases from V and 5 bases from J, with 17 bases between. Germline CDR1 and CDR2: DFQATT and SNEGSKA (reference sequence). The length of the CDR3 is 15 residues. In DNA form, the CDR3 reads TGCAGTGCTAACGACGGACATGGGGGGAATGAAAAACTGTTTTTT. This translates into CSANDGHGGNEKLFF.

The rearrangement joins TRBV4-1 to TRBJ2-7; no firm D call. CDR1 is MGHRA, CDR2 YSYEKL, per germline. The CDR3 spans 12 residues. V lost 7 bases and J lost 7, with 14 bases in between. CDR3: CASNGALNEQYF. The CDR3 DNA is TGCGCCAGCAACGGAGCGCTCAATGAGCAGTACTTC.

This clonotype was counted between two and nine times. The rearrangement links TRBV13 to TRBJ2-5, with TRBD1 matching over 8 bases. The end of the DNA aligns better with TRBJ2-7, so the J call may be wrong. This CDR3 region has 14 residues. The V gene's germline CDR1 is PRHDT and CDR2 FYEKMQ (reference sequence). CDR3 DNA sequence: TGTGCCAGCAGCTTAATGGACAGGGCCTACGAGCAGTACTTC. As protein: CASSLMDRAYEQYF.

This clonotype was observed a handful of times. This rearrangement joins TRBV4-1 to TRBJ1-2; weak D call: TRBD1 (5 bases). In germline, CDR1 is MGHRA, CDR2 YSYEKL. With 3 bases removed from V and 2 bases from J, the gap between germline ends came to 13 bases. The CDR3 is made up of 15 amino acids. CDR3 DNA: TGCGCCAGCAGCCAGGGCGCCGGGGGGAACTATGGCTACACCTTC. Amino acid sequence: CASSQGAGGNYGYTF.

In its sample, this clonotype was seen a few times. The J gene is TRBJ2-1, the V gene TRBV10-3; 7 bases agree with TRBD2. This CDR3 comprises 14 residues. Trimming took 6 bases from V and 4 from J; bases not matched to a gene: 6. Germline CDR1 reads ENHRY; CDR2 reads SYGVKD. CDR3 DNA sequence: TGTGCCATCAGGCCACTAGCGCCTTACAATGAGCAGTTCTTC. Protein sequence: CAIRPLAPYNEQFF.

V is TRBV6-1 and J is TRBJ2-7; D is perhaps TRBD1 (6 bases). With 2 bases removed from V and 4 bases from J, the gap between germline ends came to 12 bases. From germline, CDR1 is MNHNS and CDR2 SASEGT. CDR3 size: 14 residues. The chain's CDR3 is CASSETDSQYEQYF. In nucleotides, the CDR3 is TGTGCCAGCAGTGAAACGGACAGTCAGTACGAGCAGTACTTC.

This clonotype appeared once. The V gene is TRBV6-1, the J gene TRBJ2-4, with D perhaps matching TRBD1 or TRBD2 (5 bases each). This CDR3 has 18 residues. The V end was cut by 0 bases, the J end by 3 bases, with 18 bases between. Germline CDR1 reads MNHNS; CDR2 reads SASEGT. The CDR3 DNA follows: TGTGCCAGCAGTGAAGCGCTTCTGGGGGAGAGTGTCAAAAACATTCAGTACTTC. This encodes CASSEALLGESVKNIQYF.

The rearrangement joins TRBV20-1 to TRBJ1-2; D is perhaps TRBD1 (6 bases). The CDR3 is 14 amino acids. Per germline, CDR1 DFQATT and CDR2 SNEGSKA (reference sequence). Trimming stripped 3 bases from V and 10 bases from J, with 21 bases between. The chain's CDR3 is CSASVLRDKISYTF. The CDR3, as DNA: TGCAGTGCTAGCGTACTTCGGGACAAAATCTCCTACACCTTC.

A single count supports this clonotype. The rearrangement joins TRBV20-1 to TRBJ2-7; 11 bases map to TRBD1. The V gene's germline CDR1 is DFQATT and CDR2 SNEGSKA (reference sequence). V lost 4 bases and J lost 4; bases outside the gene matches: 3. CDR3 length: 13 amino acids. The CDR3 spells CSAMGTGGYEQYF. The CDR3 DNA follows: TGCAGTGCTATGGGGACAGGGGGTTACGAGCAGTACTTC.

The chain employs TRBV11-2 and TRBJ1-1, with TRBD1 identical over 7 bases. CDR1 is SGHAT and CDR2 is FQNNGV in the germline V gene. Germline trimming cut 5 bases from V and 4 bases from J; bases unmatched to any gene: 10. This CDR3 region has 15 residues. The CDR3 region has the DNA TGTGCCAGCAGCCCTCGCGCAGGGGGAATCACTGAAGCTTTCTTT. Protein sequence: CASSPRAGGITEAFF.

This clonotype was found once. The chain recombines TRBV20-1 with TRBJ2-4; 8 bases are shared with TRBD1. Looked up from germline, CDR1 is DFQATT and CDR2 is SNEGSKA (reference sequence). The CDR3 has 14 residues. Trimming at V came to 4 bases and at J to 6 bases, leaving 8 bases not matched to a gene. The CDR3 sequence: CSATQGAGGNIQYF. CDR3 nucleotide sequence: TGCAGTGCTACTCAGGGGGCCGGGGGAAACATTCAGTACTTC.

This clonotype was observed once. The rearrangement uses TRBV10-1 and TRBJ2-3; weak D call: TRBD2 (5 bases). The V end was cut by 3 bases, the J end by 2 bases, with 12 bases between. The CDR3 sequence is 15 residues long. Germline-derived CDR1 and CDR2 are WNHNN and SYGVQD (reference sequence). CDR3 DNA sequence: TGCGCCAGCAGTGACGGCGGAGGATTCACAGATACGCAGTATTTT. Translation gives CASSDGGGFTDTQYF.

The CDR3 protein is CASSERGGNAPLPTDTQYF. The CDR3 nucleotides read TGTGCCAGCAGTGAACGTGGCGGGAATGCCCCTTTACCAACAGATACGCAGTATTTT. The J gene is TRBJ2-3, the V gene TRBV2, with D perhaps matching TRBD2 (6 bases). Trimming cost V 2 bases and J 3 bases, with 24 bases left between them. The CDR3 is 19 residues long. Germline V gene lookup returns CDR1 SNHLY and CDR2 FYNNEI. Full variable domain (remainder filled in from reference TRBV2 and TRBJ2-3): EPEVTQTPSHQVTQMGQEVILRCVPISNHLYFYWYRQILGQKVEFLVSFYNNEISEKSEIFDDQFSVERPDGSNFTLKIRSTKLEDSAMYFCASSERGGNAPLPTDTQYFGPGTRLTVL.

This clonotype has more than one count but fewer than ten. The rearrangement uses TRBV25-1 and TRBJ2-7, with TRBD1 as a possible D gene (6 bases). This CDR3 contains 16 residues. Trimming stripped 8 bases from V and 8 bases from J, with 28 bases between. Germline V gives CDR1 MGHDK, CDR2 SYGVNS. The CDR3 sequence: CASPQPRGKGPIKQYF. CDR3 bases: TGTGCCAGCCCCCAACCCAGGGGAAAAGGGCCTATCAAGCAGTACTTC.

The rearrangement links TRBV20-1 to TRBJ2-5; 8 nucleotides agree with TRBD2. The CDR3 runs to 14 residues. Germline V gives CDR1 DFQATT, CDR2 SNEGSKA (reference sequence). V lost 8 bases to trimming and J lost 4 bases; unmatched junction nucleotides: 12. The CDR3 loop reads CSPSPGTRLETQYF. In DNA form, the CDR3 reads TGCAGTCCATCCCCTGGGACTAGGCTAGAGACCCAGTACTTC.

This clonotype was counted once. V is TRBV15 and J is TRBJ2-7; 7 positions agree with TRBD2. J lost 6 bases, V lost 4 bases, and 6 bases had no gene match. The CDR3 has 13 residues. The germline gives CDR1 LNHNV, CDR2 YYDKDF (reference sequence). The CDR3 DNA follows: TGTGCCACCAGCATATCGGGGGGTATCGAGCAGTACTTC. Translation: CATSISGGIEQYF.

V and J are TRBV7-3 and TRBJ2-1; the D is unclear. CDR3 length equals 13 residues. Per the germline V gene, CDR1 is SGHTA and CDR2 is FQGTGA. Trimming shortened V by 5 bases and J by 12 bases, and 17 bases separated the two germline ends. The CDR3 here is CASSPLDQTRQFF. CDR3 bases: TGTGCCAGCAGCCCGTTGGACCAAACCAGGCAGTTCTTC.

The genes are TRBV20-1 and TRBJ2-5; unclear D gene. Trimming cost V 5 bases and J 5 bases, with 12 bases left between them. Germline V gene sequence: CDR1 DFQATT, CDR2 SNEGSKA (reference sequence). CDR3 length: 12 amino acids. CDR3 in amino acids: CSAAKSLETQYF. The CDR3 nucleotides read TGCAGTGCTGCTAAAAGTTTGGAGACCCAGTACTTC.

CDR3 in DNA: TGTGCCATTAGCGGTTCAGCCTACGAGCAGTACTTC. This translates into CAISGSAYEQYF. The V gene is TRBV10-3, the J gene TRBJ2-7; D may be TRBD2 (6 bases). Germline V gene lookup returns CDR1 ENHRY and CDR2 SYGVKD. This CDR3 spans 12 amino acids. V gave up 9 bases and J gave up 2 bases, with 11 bases separating them.

This clonotype was observed a handful of times. CDR3 region: CASKASGGNQPQHF. The CDR3 nucleotides read TGTGCCAGCAAGGCCTCAGGGGGCAATCAGCCCCAGCATTTT. The rearrangement joins TRBV12-3 or TRBV12-4 to TRBJ1-5, with a possible D match to TRBD1 (6 bases). V was cut by 7 bases and J by 2 bases, with 12 bases left in between. The CDR3 runs 14 residues.

This chain joins TRBV6-5 and TRBJ2-1; 8 nucleotides align to TRBD2. Trimming at V came to 6 bases and at J to 5 bases, leaving 6 bases not matched to a gene. The CDR3 length is 14 residues. Looked up from germline, CDR1 is MNHEY and CDR2 is SVGAGI. CDR3 DNA sequence: TGTGCCAGCAGGGCAGCGGGGGCGAACAATGAGCAGTTCTTC. Translation gives CASRAAGANNEQFF.